This T cell receptor (beta chain) was sequenced during a study of human T cells and chemical hapten exposure. Study-wide background: TCR yields differed between samples (mainly from small differences in pooled library volume).

Unique molecular identifiers were attached to individual cDNA molecules within the library. MiXCR, run by TCRdb on the RACE reads, gives a single entry per CDR3 protein. The data contain under 400,000 distinct CDR3 sequences, roughly 4.6% of them seen just once; the ten biggest clones take up 2.5% to 3%. This clonotype was found a few times. Time point reported: pre-sensitization, week 0. As to treatment: therapeutic diphenylcyclopropenone sensitization with weekly scalp DPC. V gave up 0 bases and J gave up 3 bases; unmatched junction bases: 2. The CDR3 covers 16 residues. CDR1 SGHTA and CDR2 FQGNSA come from the germline V gene.

The chain recombines TRBV7-2 with TRBJ2-5; 12 nucleotides line up with TRBD1. The material sequenced was whole blood, taken in connection with sensitization to the hapten diphenylcyclopropenone (DPC). This clonotype was obtained from a woman in her forties or fifties with alopecia areata. Some clones in this sample may be carry-over from other donors' samples. For the CDR3, the DNA is TGTGCCAGCAGCTTAGCGGGGACAGGGGGCGAAGAGACCCAGTACTTC. Translated, it gives CASSLAGTGGEETQYF.